A single sample gave rise to the 20 T cell receptor beta chains below, sequenced in a study of T cells in Graves' hyperthyroidism and ophthalmopathy. There were TCR beta CDR3 regions amplified from RNA transcripts. The HTBI primer set was used in a first-round RT-PCR of the TCR CDR3. TCRdb processed the multiplex PCR reads anew with MiXCR; each CDR3 protein has one entry. The table includes about 400,000 distinct CDR3 sequences, roughly an eighth detected once. Sequencing input: blood. The receptors were sampled from a woman between 18 and 29 years old with Graves' hyperthyroidism.

The rearrangement uses TRBV13 and TRBJ1-2; D is unclear. Germline V CDR1 and CDR2: PRHDT, FYEKMQ (reference sequence). V was shortened by 4 bases and J by 6 bases, with 18 bases between the two germline ends. CDR3 length equals 15 residues. The CDR3 loop reads CASSSSAAAPHGYTF. The CDR3 nucleotides read TGTGCCAGCAGCTCCTCCGCAGCCGCTCCTCATGGCTACACCTTC.

This clonotype was found many times. This chain joins TRBV2 and TRBJ2-5; tentative D call: TRBD2 (7 bases). Trimming cost V 7 bases and J 5 bases, with 20 bases left between them. Germline V gene data show CDR1 as SNHLY and CDR2 as FYNNEI. The CDR3 extends over 15 amino acids. The CDR3: CASTMDGGRGETQYF. The CDR3 nucleotides read TGTGCCAGCACCATGGACGGGGGGCGCGGGGAGACCCAGTACTTC.

This clonotype was detected ten times or more. The J gene is TRBJ1-3, the V gene TRBV11-2; D call uncertain. CDR1 is SGHAT, CDR2 FQNNGV, per germline. The CDR3 is made up of 19 amino acids. The V gene lost 4 bases and the J gene lost 0 bases, with 22 bases spanning the gap. The DNA of the CDR3 is TGTGCCAGCAGCTCCCTCCAGACCGACGTTCTATCCTCTGGAAACACCATATATTTT. This gives the protein CASSSLQTDVLSSGNTIYF.

This clonotype was recorded many times. The chain joins TRBV20-1 to TRBJ1-5; the D is unclear. CDR1 and CDR2 (germline): DFQATT, SNEGSKA (reference sequence). The CDR3 is made up of 13 amino acids. V lost 7 bases, J lost 0 bases, and 10 bases lay in between. The DNA of the CDR3 is TGCAGTGTAAAGAGCCCTAGCAATCAGCCCCAGCATTTT. Amino acid sequence: CSVKSPSNQPQHF.

This clonotype has at least ten counts. This sequence joins TRBV20-1 and TRBJ2-1, with 13 bases identical to TRBD2. The germline V gene encodes CDR1 DFQATT and CDR2 SNEGSKA (reference sequence). The CDR3 is 14 residues long. V gave up 3 bases and J gave up 8 bases; unmatched junction bases: 4. CDR3 sequence: CSASRTSGSHEQFF. The CDR3 DNA reads as TGCAGTGCTAGTCGGACTAGCGGGAGTCATGAGCAGTTCTTC.

This chain uses TRBV7-2 with TRBJ2-1; D may correspond to TRBD1 or TRBD2 (6 bases each). V gave up 1 base and J gave up 12 bases, with 16 bases separating them. Germline loops: CDR1 SGHTA, CDR2 FQGNSA. The CDR3 has 14 amino acids. CDR3 region: CASSLDGSRGGQFF. The CDR3 DNA follows: TGTGCCAGCAGCTTAGATGGTTCCAGGGGAGGGCAGTTCTTC.

There are many counts of this clonotype. The chain uses TRBV12-3 or TRBV12-4 and TRBJ1-5; D is unclear. This CDR3 comprises 16 residues. V lost 5 bases, J lost 0 bases, and 14 bases lay in between. CDR3 amino acids: CASSPRGGYSNQPQHF. Written as DNA, the CDR3 is TGTGCCAGCAGTCCCCGGGGAGGCTATAGCAATCAGCCCCAGCATTTT.

The rearrangement joins TRBV3-1 to TRBJ2-5; 7 bases fit TRBD2. This CDR3 spans 18 amino acids. The germline CDR1 and CDR2 sequences are LGHDT and YNNKEL (reference sequence). Trimming removed 3 bases from V and 4 bases from J; junction bases left unmatched: 17. The CDR3 reads CASSQGGNKLLGLETQYF. The CDR3 nucleotides are TGTGCCAGCAGCCAGGGGGGGAACAAACTTCTAGGGTTAGAGACCCAGTACTTC.

This clonotype was observed a handful of times. The chain recombines TRBV4-2 with TRBJ2-3; 9 nucleotides agree with TRBD2. This CDR3 is built from 16 residues. The V segment lost 0 bases and the J segment 2 bases; nucleotides outside the gene matches: 3. Per germline, CDR1 LGHNA and CDR2 YNFKEQ. The CDR3 region is CASSQESGGFTDTQYF. The CDR3 nucleotides are TGTGCCAGCAGCCAAGAGAGCGGGGGGTTCACAGATACGCAGTATTTT.

This clonotype has ten or more counts. The V and J genes are TRBV27 and TRBJ1-2; D remains ambiguous. Looked up from germline, CDR1 is MNHEY and CDR2 is SMNVEV (reference sequence). Trimming left V 3 bases short and J 1 base short, with 12 bases between. The CDR3 consists of 15 residues. The chain's CDR3 is CASSFLPPVNYGYTF. For the CDR3, the DNA is TGTGCCAGCAGTTTCCTTCCTCCAGTTAACTATGGCTACACCTTC.

This clonotype was observed a few times. The J gene is TRBJ2-3, the V gene TRBV9; TRBD2 matches 11 bases. CDR3 length: 16 residues. V shed 4 bases and J 2 bases; nucleotides not matched to a gene: 6. The germline V gene encodes CDR1 SGDLS and CDR2 YYNGEE. As DNA, the CDR3 is TGTGCCAGCAGCTTGCGTAGCGGGAGGGACACAGATACGCAGTATTTT. Amino acid sequence: CASSLRSGRDTDTQYF.

The V call is TRBV19, the J call TRBJ1-5, with 9 bases matching TRBD1. V was clipped by 6 bases and J by 4 bases; unmatched bases: 7. Germline V gene data show CDR1 as LNHDA and CDR2 as SQIVND (reference sequence). This CDR3 region has 15 residues. The CDR3 DNA follows: TGTGCCAGTAGACGGACCGGGACAGGGAATCAGCCCCAGCATTTT. Its translation: CASRRTGTGNQPQHF.

This clonotype was picked up a small number of times. The chain carries TRBV9 and TRBJ2-1, with 8 bases aligning to TRBD2. Germline values: CDR1 SGDLS, CDR2 YYNGEE. CDR3 length: 20 amino acids. V lost 2 bases and J lost 0; bases outside the gene matches: 16. CDR3: CASSVPGELLAGSSYNEQFF. The CDR3 DNA reads TGTGCCAGCAGCGTCCCTGGGGAGTTGTTAGCGGGGAGCTCCTACAATGAGCAGTTCTTC.

This clonotype came up many times. Compared with germline, one end of the junction differs, possibly owing to a read error. This chain connects TRBV2 to TRBJ2-1; D could derive from TRBD1 or TRBD2 (5 bases each). The germline V gene encodes CDR1 SNHLY and CDR2 FYNNEI. This CDR3 spans 13 amino acids. The CDR3 DNA reads as TGTGCCACCAGTCGGGGCACTGACAATGAGCAGTTCTTC. Residues: CATSRGTDNEQFF.

This clonotype was seen many times. The chain couples TRBV13 to TRBJ2-7, with TRBD2 identical over 9 bases. CDR1 PRHDT and CDR2 FYEKMQ come from the germline V gene (reference sequence). V trimming: 0 bases; J trimming: 1 base; junction bases outside the gene matches: 10. The CDR3 is made up of 18 amino acids. CDR3 nucleotides: TGTGCCAGCAGCTTAGGACCATCTCTAGCGGGAAGGTCCTACGAGCAGTACTTC. Its protein product is CASSLGPSLAGRSYEQYF. The full variable domain, with the rest looked up from reference TRBV13 and TRBJ2-7, is AAGVIQSPRHLIKEKRETATLKCYPIPRHDTVYWYQQGPGQDPQFLISFYEKMQSDKGSIPDRFSAQQFSDYHSELNMSSLELGDSALYFCASSLGPSLAGRSYEQYFGPGTRLTVT.

This clonotype was picked up many times. V is TRBV6-2 or TRBV6-3 and J is TRBJ2-7, with TRBD2 identical over 7 bases. Germline V gene lookup returns CDR1 MNHEY and CDR2 SVGEGT. With V trimmed by 2 bases and J by 4 bases, 5 bases remained unmatched. The CDR3 runs to 14 residues. The CDR3 here is CASSYEGTTYEQYF. As DNA, the CDR3 is TGTGCCAGCAGTTACGAGGGGACTACATACGAGCAGTACTTC.

Ten or more counts support this clonotype. The J gene is TRBJ1-1, the V gene TRBV3-1; the match to TRBD1 covers 9 bases. The J segment lost 3 bases and the V segment lost 3 bases, leaving 5 bases of the junction unmatched. Germline V gene data show CDR1 as LGHDT and CDR2 as YNNKEL (reference sequence). This CDR3 has 15 residues. Here the CDR3 DNA reads TGTGCCAGCAGCCACAGACAGGGGGGGCACACTGAAGCTTTCTTT. Its translation: CASSHRQGGHTEAFF.

This clonotype was observed many times. The rearrangement uses TRBV12-3 or TRBV12-4 and TRBJ2-2, with D perhaps being TRBD1 or TRBD2 (5 bases each). Trimming removed 7 bases at V and 4 bases at J, with 13 bases between. The CDR3 has 14 amino acids. The CDR3 sequence: CASKEGFATGELFF. CDR3 nucleotide sequence: TGTGCCAGCAAAGAGGGGTTCGCCACCGGGGAGCTGTTTTTT.

This clonotype occurred a few times. The chain recombines TRBV10-1 with TRBJ2-7, with a possible D match to TRBD1 (6 bases). The length of the CDR3 is 14 residues. Deletions cut 9 bases from V and 2 bases from J, with 17 bases between. Germline assignment: CDR1 WNHNN and CDR2 SYGVQD (reference sequence). The CDR3 DNA sequence: TGCGCCAGGCCCTACAGGGAAGTTCCCTACGAGCAGTACTTC. Translated: CARPYREVPYEQYF.

This clonotype has at least ten counts. The chain links TRBV28 to TRBJ2-5; a weak D match, TRBD1 (5 bases). The length of the CDR3 is 13 residues. V was trimmed by 4 bases and J by 4 bases, leaving 10 bases between them. The germline V gene encodes CDR1 MDHEN and CDR2 SYDVKM. The CDR3: CASSSLQGETQYF. The CDR3, as DNA: TGTGCCAGCAGTTCCCTCCAGGGAGAGACCCAGTACTTC.